This T cell receptor beta chain was recovered during a study of T cells in Graves' hyperthyroidism and ophthalmopathy. As for this clonotype: The junction and the germline gene differ at one end; a read error may be behind it.

Researchers took RNA transcripts and amplified the TCR beta CDR3 regions from them. A set of HTBI primers served as the primers for a first-round RT-PCR of the TCR CDR3. From the multiplex PCR reads, TCRdb called clonotypes with MiXCR, one entry per CDR3 protein. The data hold hundreds of thousands of distinct CDR3 sequences, with approximately 44% observed a single time. Germline loops: CDR1 ENHRY, CDR2 SYGVKD. The CDR3 has 15 amino acids. The rearrangement links TRBV10-3 to TRBJ1-6; D call uncertain. The sample consisted of peripheral blood or thyroid tissue (not recorded which). The receptor was derived from a young woman with Graves' hyperthyroidism. The CDR3 DNA reads as TGTGCCAGCAGTGAACAGTCCGGGGTTAATTCACCCCTCCACTTT. This codes for CASSEQSGVNSPLHF.